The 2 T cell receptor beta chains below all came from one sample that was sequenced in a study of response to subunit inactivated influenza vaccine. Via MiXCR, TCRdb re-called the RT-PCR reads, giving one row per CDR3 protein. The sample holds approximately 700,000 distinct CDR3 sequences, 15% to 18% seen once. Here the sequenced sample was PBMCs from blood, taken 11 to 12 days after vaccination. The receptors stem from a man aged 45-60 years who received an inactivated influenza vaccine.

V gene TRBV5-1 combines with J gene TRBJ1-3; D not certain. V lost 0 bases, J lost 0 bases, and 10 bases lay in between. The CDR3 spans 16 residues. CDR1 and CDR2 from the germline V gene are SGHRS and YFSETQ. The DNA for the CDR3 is TGCGCCAGCAGCTTGGATCCAGGACCCTCTGGAAACACCATATATTTT. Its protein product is CASSLDPGPSGNTIYF. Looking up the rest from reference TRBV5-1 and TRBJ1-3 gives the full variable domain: KAGVTQTPRYLIKTRGQQVTLSCSPISGHRSVSWYQQTPGQGLQFLFEYFSETQRNKGNFPGRFSGRQFSNSRSEMNVSTLELGDSALYLCASSLDPGPSGNTIYFGEGSWLTVV.

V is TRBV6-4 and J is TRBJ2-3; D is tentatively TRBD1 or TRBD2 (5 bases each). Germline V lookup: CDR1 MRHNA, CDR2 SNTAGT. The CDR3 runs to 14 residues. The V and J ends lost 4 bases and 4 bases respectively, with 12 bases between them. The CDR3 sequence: CASSAGSEADTQYF. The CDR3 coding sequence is TGTGCCAGCAGTGCAGGGAGTGAGGCAGATACGCAGTATTTT.